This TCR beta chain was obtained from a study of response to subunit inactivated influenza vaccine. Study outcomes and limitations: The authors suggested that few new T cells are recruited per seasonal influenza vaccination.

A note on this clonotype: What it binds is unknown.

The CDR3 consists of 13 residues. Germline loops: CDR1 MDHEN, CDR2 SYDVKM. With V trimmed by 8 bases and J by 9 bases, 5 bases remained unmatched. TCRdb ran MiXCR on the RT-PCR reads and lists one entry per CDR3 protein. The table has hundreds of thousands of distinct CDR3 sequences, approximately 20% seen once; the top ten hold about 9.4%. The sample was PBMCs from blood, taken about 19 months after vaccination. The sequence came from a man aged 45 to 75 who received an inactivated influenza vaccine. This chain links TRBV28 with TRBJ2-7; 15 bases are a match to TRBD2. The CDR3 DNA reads TGTGCCAGCGGGGGACTAGCGGGGGGTGGGCAGTACTTC. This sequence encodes CASGGLAGGGQYF. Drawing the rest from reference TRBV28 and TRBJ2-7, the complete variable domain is DVKVTQSSRYLVKRTGEKVFLECVQDMDHENMFWYRQDPGLGLRLIYFSYDVKMKEKGDIPEGYSVSREKKERFSLILESASTNQTSMYLCASGGLAGGGQYFGPGTRLTVT.